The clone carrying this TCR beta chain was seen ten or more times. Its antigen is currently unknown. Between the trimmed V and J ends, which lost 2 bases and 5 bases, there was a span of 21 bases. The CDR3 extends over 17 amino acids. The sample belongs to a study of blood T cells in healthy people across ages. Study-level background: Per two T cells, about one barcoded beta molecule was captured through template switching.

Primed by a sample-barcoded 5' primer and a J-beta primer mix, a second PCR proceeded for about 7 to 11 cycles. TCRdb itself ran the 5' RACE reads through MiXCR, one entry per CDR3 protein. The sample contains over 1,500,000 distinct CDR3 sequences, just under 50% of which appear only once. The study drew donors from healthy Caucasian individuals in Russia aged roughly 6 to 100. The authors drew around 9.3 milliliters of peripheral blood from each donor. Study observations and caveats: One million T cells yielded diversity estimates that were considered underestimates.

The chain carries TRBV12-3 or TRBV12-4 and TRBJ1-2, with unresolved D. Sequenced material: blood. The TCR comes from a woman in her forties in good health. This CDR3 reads CASSLWQADTLAYGYTF. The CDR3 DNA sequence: TGTGCCAGCAGTTTATGGCAGGCTGACACATTGGCGTATGGCTACACCTTC.